This TCR beta chain was sequenced for a study of blood T cell repertoires in COVID-19 (TCRdb year 2020). Some background on the complete study: The collaborator samples originated in the United States, Italy and Spain and spanned the acute and convalescent phases of COVID-19. The prospective study material was composed of cDNA or gDNA derived from T cells, B-cell-depleted T cells, or PBMCs. Deeply sampled blood TCRbeta repertoires from subjects exposed to, actively infected with, or recovered from COVID-19 were included in the dataset. The repertoires were released in a freely available public database intended as a resource for research on the immune response to SARS-CoV-2. The samples were drawn from two sources: the first 160 participants of the ongoing ImmuneRACE study, and 1,200 or so subjects contributed by 6 global collaborators. Nearly every sample came with metadata listing a de-identified subject ID, COVID-19 status, age in years and sex. Where HLA class I and class II types were available, the types were taken from metadata supplied by the sample provider, not from assay-based typing. Overall results and qualifications from the work: The amount of clinical and demographic metadata varied by source and participant and was provided uncurated.

V drops 0 bases and J drops 8 bases, leaving 10 bases in between. The CDR3 contains 14 residues, cysteine and phenylalanine counted. Kept here is only the CDR3 DNA, which spans 42 bases and is read in frame from base 1. CDR1 and CDR2 (MNHEY, SVGAGI) derive from the germline V gene. In regard to this clone: Its antigen has not been determined. Per-nucleotide qualities are absent, and no much larger clonotype sits a single base away.

The immunoSEQ Assay, a bias-controlled multiplex PCR, was used to amplify TCRbeta CDR3 regions from genomic DNA. The published analysis was carried out like this. The number of nucleated cells in each sample was estimated by amplification of reference gene primers within the assay. To quantify the absolute abundance of each unique TCRbeta CDR3 rearrangement, sequence reads were collapsed and filtered. For each sample, productive Simpson clonality was calculated by taking the square root of Simpson's diversity index across productive rearrangements. TCRdb holds this immuneACCESS table with in-frame rearrangements only. Some clones are missing; in checked studies, unresolved V genes explain under half, and the rest has no known cause. V and J calls and clone size are copied from that table; D and trimming were computed from the DNA. The sample table shows 200,000 to 250,000 clones, and 87% are seen once. Of the sample, approximately 12% falls within the top ten clones.

A second Seattle source provided samples from volunteer blood donors who had recovered from COVID-19. The collaborating institutions used their own protocols to collect whole blood in K2EDTA tubes. For TCRbeta analysis, collaborators shipped samples in one of three forms: frozen whole blood, isolated PBMCs, or DNA extracted from either of those sample types. This receptor was identified in a young woman who had recovered from COVID-19. Input material: peripheral blood. The chain was built from TRBV6-5 and TRBJ1-4; no D gene is confidently identified. In nucleotides, the sequence is TGTGCCAGCAGTTACTCGAGGTGGAGGGAAAAACTGTTTTTT. Its coded protein is CASSYSRWREKLFF.